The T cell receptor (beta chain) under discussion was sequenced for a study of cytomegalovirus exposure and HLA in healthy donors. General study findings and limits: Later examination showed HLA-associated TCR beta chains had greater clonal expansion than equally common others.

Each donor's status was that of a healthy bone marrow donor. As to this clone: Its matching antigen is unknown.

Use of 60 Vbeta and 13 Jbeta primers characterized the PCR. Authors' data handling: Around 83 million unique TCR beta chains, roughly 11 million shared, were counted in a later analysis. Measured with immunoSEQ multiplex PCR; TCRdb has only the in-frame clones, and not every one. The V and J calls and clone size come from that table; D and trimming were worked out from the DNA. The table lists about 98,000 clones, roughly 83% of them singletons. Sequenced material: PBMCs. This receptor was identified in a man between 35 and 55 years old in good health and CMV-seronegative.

CDR3 sequence (DNA): TGTGCCAGCAGCTTAGTGACAGGGATGGATACGCAGTATTTT. Translation gives CASSLVTGMDTQYF. The rearrangement uses TRBV7-2 and TRBJ2-3, with 7 bases aligning to TRBD1. The CDR3 sequence is 14 residues long. CDR1 is SGHTA and CDR2 is FQGNSA in the germline V gene. After removal of 1 base from V and 6 bases from J, the junction contained 4 bases not matched to a gene.